The 3 T cell receptor beta chains below all came from one sample that was sequenced in a study of vaccination effects on CD4 cells after COVID-19. ViraFEST expansion of antigen-specific CD4+ T cells with viral peptide pools preceded sequencing. CD4+ T cell isolation took place after approximately ten days of culture. Everyone in the study got two shots of either the BNT162b2 or mRNA-1273 vaccine. Some clones are missing from TCRdb's copy, which holds only in-frame ones; the method was immunoSEQ multiplex PCR. The sample records 15,000 to 20,000 clones, about 75% being singletons. The antigens for these receptors are not known. The sample in question was CD4+ T cells from PBMCs cultured with HCoV-NL63 spike peptides, obtained after COVID-19 vaccination. The receptors stem from a human donor who received a COVID-19 vaccine.

V and J are TRBV27 and TRBJ2-3; 8 bases match TRBD1. CDR1 is MNHEY and CDR2 is SMNVEV in the germline V gene (reference sequence). The CDR3 extends over 13 amino acids. The V segment lost 8 bases and the J segment 3 bases; nucleotides outside the gene matches: 4. The CDR3 protein is CASSGQGTDTQYF. The CDR3 DNA reads TGTGCCAGCTCTGGACAGGGAACAGATACGCAGTATTTT.

The chain is built from TRBV18 and TRBJ1-2; 9 nucleotides agree with TRBD1. Germline V gene data show CDR1 as KGHSH and CDR2 as LQKENI. The CDR3 totals 12 residues. V shed 5 bases and J 8 bases; nucleotides not matched to a gene: 3. The CDR3 reads CASSTTGGGYTF. In DNA form, the CDR3 reads TGTGCCAGCTCAACCACAGGGGGCGGCTACACCTTC.

This chain joins TRBV4-1 and TRBJ2-5, with D perhaps assigned TRBD1 or TRBD2 (6 bases each). Germline CDR1 is MGHRA and CDR2 is YSYEKL. The CDR3 runs to 15 residues. V dropped 1 base and J dropped 5 bases, with 14 bases sitting between them. The CDR3 loop reads CASSQGGARRETQYF. CDR3 coding DNA: TGCGCCAGCAGCCAAGGGGGGGCCAGGCGGGAGACCCAGTACTTC.